This entry lists 30 T cell receptor beta chains sequenced from one sample in a study of regulatory T cells in long-lasting Graves disease. HTBI primers from iRepertoire and Arm-PCR of CDR3 regions yielded the TCR beta libraries. Each CDR3 protein is one row after TCRdb ran MiXCR on the multiplex PCR reads. The sample yields over 450,000 distinct CDR3 sequences, more than 10% seen once. Documented time point: newly diagnosed GD, antithyroid drugs for less than 3 months. With RNA extracted from PBMCs as input, the TCR library was made. These data also formed part of another study, on T cells in Graves' hyperthyroidism and ophthalmopathy.

This sample comprised peripheral blood mononuclear cells (PBMCs), obtained at new diagnosis, from a patient treated with antithyroid drugs. Every receptor here comes from a woman in her 30s with Graves disease.

This clonotype was seen more than once but under ten times. The V call is TRBV4-3, the J call TRBJ2-5, with 10 bases aligning to TRBD2. CDR1 LGHNA and CDR2 YSLEER come from the germline V gene. V was pared by 1 base and J by 4 bases, with 3 bases of the junction left unmatched. The CDR3 loop spans 15 amino acids. The CDR3 nucleotides are TGCGCCAGCAGCCAAGCCGGGACTAGCGTAGAGACCCAGTACTTC. It specifies CASSQAGTSVETQYF.

This clonotype was recorded at least ten times. The chain uses TRBV13 and TRBJ2-3; TRBD2 might be the D (6 bases). Germline V lookup: CDR1 PRHDT, CDR2 FYEKMQ (reference sequence). The CDR3 totals 14 residues. V lost 0 bases and J 4 bases, leaving 8 bases between the germline ends. CDR3 residues: CASSLGSGADTQYF. In DNA form, the CDR3 reads TGTGCCAGCAGCTTAGGGTCGGGAGCAGATACGCAGTATTTT.

Points on this clonotype: Possible read error: a much larger clone is one base away. The chain links TRBV28 to TRBJ2-1, with 9 bases identical to TRBD1. Germline assignment: CDR1 MDHEN and CDR2 SYDVKM. The V and J ends lost 7 bases and 10 bases, in that order; junction bases with no gene match: 14. The CDR3 extends over 15 amino acids. The CDR3 coding sequence is TGTGCCAGCATTCCGGGACAGGGACATGGATACGAGCAGTTCTTC. Translation gives CASIPGQGHGYEQFF.

This clonotype was observed at least ten times. CDR3: CASSRGLTMNTEAFF. The CDR3 DNA follows: TGTGCCAGCAGTAGGGGGCTCACGATGAACACTGAAGCTTTCTTT. The chain links TRBV6-1 to TRBJ1-1, with 7 bases that match TRBD1. V was clipped by 5 bases and J by 0 bases; unmatched bases: 6. CDR3 length: 15 amino acids. Germline CDR1 is MNHNS and CDR2 is SASEGT.

This clonotype was counted only a few times. The CDR3 loop reads CASTLGREGGEQYF. The CDR3 DNA follows: TGTGCCAGTACCCTCGGCCGCGAGGGGGGCGAGCAGTACTTC. V gene TRBV19 combines with J gene TRBJ2-7; D tentatively fits TRBD1 or TRBD2 (6 bases each). Trimming took off 7 bases at V and 6 bases at J, with 19 bases between the two ends. This CDR3 is 14 amino acids long. Germline lookup yields CDR1 LNHDA and CDR2 SQIVND (reference sequence).

This clonotype was observed at least ten times. The J gene is TRBJ2-3, the V gene TRBV27; the D gene is possibly TRBD2 (6 bases). V gave up 6 bases and J gave up 0 bases, with 13 bases separating them. Germline V lookup: CDR1 MNHEY, CDR2 SMNVEV (reference sequence). The CDR3 covers 15 residues. Here the CDR3 DNA reads TGTGCCAGCAGATATTTAGCGGTGAGCACAGATACGCAGTATTTT. It yields the protein CASRYLAVSTDTQYF.

This clonotype was observed many times. The rearrangement uses TRBV7-9 and TRBJ2-1; D remains ambiguous. Germline V gives CDR1 SEHNR, CDR2 FQNEAQ (reference sequence). V was cut by 5 bases and J by 15 bases, with 14 bases left in between. CDR3 length: 11 residues. Written as DNA, the CDR3 is TGTGCCAGCAGCGCCTTACAATGGGGGTTCTTC. It encodes CASSALQWGFF.

A word on this clonotype: One base away lies a much larger clone, so this may be a sequencing read error. The V call is TRBV6-5, the J call TRBJ1-1, with D hard to call. CDR3 size: 13 residues. With 0 bases removed from V and 3 bases from J, the gap between germline ends came to 5 bases. Germline V CDR1 and CDR2: MNHEY, SVGAGI. In DNA form, the CDR3 reads TGTGCCAGCAGTTACTCGGGGTACACTGAAGCTTTCTTT. It translates to CASSYSGYTEAFF.

This clonotype was seen at least ten times. The rearrangement joins TRBV28 to TRBJ1-1; D is ambiguous. Germline CDR1 MDHEN, CDR2 SYDVKM. Trimming shortened V by 6 bases and J by 1 base, and 12 bases separated the two germline ends. The CDR3 is 14 residues long. CDR3 in amino acids: CASSLVASNTEAFF. Here the CDR3 DNA reads TGTGCCAGCAGCTTAGTGGCCTCGAACACTGAAGCTTTCTTT. Full variable domain (missing parts from reference TRBV28 and TRBJ1-1): DVKVTQSSRYLVKRTGEKVFLECVQDMDHENMFWYRQDPGLGLRLIYFSYDVKMKEKGDIPEGYSVSREKKERFSLILESASTNQTSMYLCASSLVASNTEAFFGQGTRLTVV.

The V and J genes are TRBV6-1 and TRBJ2-5; TRBD1 is a possible D gene (5 bases). Trimming pared 6 bases from V and 0 bases from J, leaving 17 bases between. The CDR3 consists of 16 residues. Looked up from germline, CDR1 is MNHNS and CDR2 is SASEGT. CDR3 bases: TGTGCCAGCAGACCACTAATGGACAATTACCAAGAGACCCAGTACTTC. Translating it yields CASRPLMDNYQETQYF.

Many counts were recorded for this clonotype. This chain links TRBV5-6 with TRBJ2-1, with 9 bases identical to TRBD2. Germline trimming cut 5 bases from V and 4 bases from J; bases unmatched to any gene: 7. Germline CDR1 reads SGHDT; CDR2 reads YYEEEE. The CDR3 extends over 15 amino acids. Written as DNA, the CDR3 is TGTGCCAGCAGTACCGGGACTAGCTTATACAATGAGCAGTTCTTC. Its translation: CASSTGTSLYNEQFF.

Many counts were recorded for this clonotype. V usage is TRBV27 and J usage is TRBJ2-7; D may be TRBD2 (6 bases). The CDR3 spans 15 residues. The V gene lost 2 bases and the J gene lost 3 bases, with 14 bases spanning the gap. Germline loops: CDR1 MNHEY, CDR2 SMNVEV (reference sequence). As DNA, the CDR3 is TGTGCCAGCAGTTTACGGGACTCGCCGGGCTACGAGCAGTACTTC. It yields the protein CASSLRDSPGYEQYF.

This clonotype occurred many times. The chain carries TRBV6-5 and TRBJ1-2, with D perhaps TRBD1 (6 bases). V dropped 4 bases and J dropped 5 bases, with 17 bases sitting between them. The CDR3 loop spans 15 amino acids. From germline, CDR1 is MNHEY and CDR2 SVGAGI. The CDR3 protein is CASSSPDRDKYGYTF. The CDR3 coding sequence is TGTGCCAGCAGTTCCCCCGACCGGGACAAGTATGGCTACACCTTC.

This clonotype was seen at least ten times. This rearrangement joins TRBV28 to TRBJ2-2; 8 bases match TRBD1. The CDR3 runs 16 residues. With 5 bases clipped from V and 1 base from J, the junction kept 6 bases outside the gene matches. Germline CDR1 reads MDHEN; CDR2 reads SYDVKM. CDR3 nucleotide sequence: TGTGCCAGCAGTAGGACTGGGACAGGGAACACCGGGGAGCTGTTTTTT. It is translated as CASSRTGTGNTGELFF.

This clonotype was observed many times. The gene calls are TRBV3-1 and TRBJ2-7; D unresolved. The germline V gene has CDR1 LGHDT and CDR2 YNNKEL (reference sequence). This CDR3 contains 14 residues. Trimming removed 1 base from V and 6 bases from J, with 13 bases in between. Here the CDR3 reads CASSQVATYPEQYF. CDR3 in DNA: TGTGCCAGCAGCCAAGTTGCCACTTACCCCGAGCAGTACTTC.

The rearrangement uses TRBV12-3 or TRBV12-4 and TRBJ2-7; 8 bases fit TRBD1. This CDR3 has 15 residues. Trimming removed 2 bases from V and 3 bases from J; junction bases left unmatched: 6. Here the CDR3 reads CASSLSWTGNYEQYF. The CDR3 DNA sequence: TGTGCCAGCAGTTTAAGTTGGACAGGGAACTACGAGCAGTACTTC.

The sample holds many counts of this clonotype. CDR3 region: CASSLSANTGELFF. The CDR3 DNA follows: TGTGCCAGCAGTTTGTCGGCGAACACCGGGGAGCTGTTTTTT. The V and J genes are TRBV12-3 or TRBV12-4 and TRBJ2-2, with unresolved D. CDR3 length: 14 amino acids. Trimming pared 3 bases from V and 0 bases from J, leaving 5 bases between.

This clonotype was seen ten or more times. The chain employs TRBV18 and TRBJ2-3, with 7 bases identical to TRBD1. Germline CDR1 and CDR2: KGHSH and LQKENI. The CDR3 contains 14 residues. Trimming removed 3 bases from V and 4 bases from J; junction bases left unmatched: 4. CDR3 DNA sequence: TGTGCCAGCTCACCCCGCCAGGGGGCAGATACGCAGTATTTT. Translation gives CASSPRQGADTQYF.

The sample holds many counts of this clonotype. The chain carries TRBV28 and TRBJ2-1; D is possibly TRBD1 (6 bases). This CDR3 is built from 16 residues. Trimming shortened V by 8 bases and J by 0 bases, and 17 bases separated the two germline ends. CDR1 is MDHEN, CDR2 SYDVKM, per germline. The CDR3 loop reads CASRFVEDSSYNEQFF. CDR3 sequence (DNA): TGTGCCAGCCGATTCGTCGAGGACAGCTCCTACAATGAGCAGTTCTTC.

V gene TRBV6-2 or TRBV6-3 combines with J gene TRBJ1-1, with a tentative D call TRBD1 (5 bases). The germline V and J ends were trimmed by 7 bases and 6 bases, with 15 bases remaining between them. Germline V lookup: CDR1 MNHEY, CDR2 SVGEGT. The CDR3 extends over 13 amino acids. CDR3 amino acids: CASTVGPGAEAFF. CDR3 nucleotide sequence: TGTGCCAGCACGGTGGGGCCAGGCGCTGAAGCTTTCTTT.

The chain has TRBV28 and TRBJ2-7; D gene ambiguous. This CDR3 region has 14 residues. V dropped 6 bases and J dropped 2 bases, with 14 bases sitting between them. CDR1 MDHEN and CDR2 SYDVKM come from the germline V gene. In DNA form, the CDR3 reads TGTGCCAGCAGGCTCCTGGCGGCTCCCTACGAGCAGTACTTC. The encoded protein is CASRLLAAPYEQYF.

This clonotype was detected only a few times. The DNA of the CDR3 is TGTGCCAGCAGTTTTAGATCAGGAGGCCAACCTGGAGTTATCTATGGCTACACCTTC. This gives the protein CASSFRSGGQPGVIYGYTF. V and J are TRBV28 and TRBJ1-2; no clear D. Germline-derived CDR1 and CDR2 are MDHEN and SYDVKM. This CDR3 contains 19 residues. V lost 3 bases, J lost 4 bases, and 27 bases lay in between.

This clonotype was seen repeatedly, ten times or more. This chain joins TRBV4-2 and TRBJ2-7, with a possible D match to TRBD1 (6 bases). The CDR3 length is 15 residues. Germline V gene lookup returns CDR1 LGHNA and CDR2 YNFKEQ. The V end was cut by 0 bases, the J end by 6 bases, with 15 bases between. For the CDR3, the DNA is TGTGCCAGCAGCCAAGAAGTACAGGGTTGGTCCGAGCAGTACTTC. This encodes CASSQEVQGWSEQYF.

This clonotype occurred many times. This rearrangement joins TRBV27 to TRBJ2-2; no definite D call. Trimming stripped 4 bases from V and 4 bases from J, with 10 bases between. Germline V lookup: CDR1 MNHEY, CDR2 SMNVEV (reference sequence). There are 14 residues in the CDR3. DNA for the CDR3: TGTGCCAGCAGTTCTGCTCGGGCCACCGGGGAGCTGTTTTTT. Its translation is CASSSARATGELFF.

The chain has TRBV28 and TRBJ2-3, with 12 bases matching TRBD2. V was pared by 6 bases and J by 0 bases, with 16 bases of the junction left unmatched. Germline V gene data show CDR1 as MDHEN and CDR2 as SYDVKM. The CDR3 totals 20 residues. The CDR3 DNA reads TGTGCCAGCAGCCAGCGGGGGCTTACTAGCGGGAGGTATAGCACAGATACGCAGTATTTT. Protein: CASSQRGLTSGRYSTDTQYF.

Details on this clonotype: The missing conserved phenylalanine or tryptophan at the end of this CDR3 makes a read error likely. The chain uses TRBV13 and TRBJ2-2; tentative D call: TRBD2 (5 bases). CDR1 is PRHDT and CDR2 is FYEKMQ in the germline V gene (reference sequence). The germline V and J ends were trimmed by 3 bases and 4 bases, with 12 bases remaining between them. This CDR3 is 15 amino acids long. The CDR3 spells CASSFPRERTGELFL. CDR3 bases: TGTGCCAGCAGCTTCCCACGGGAACGCACCGGGGAGCTGTTTCTT.

This clonotype has a count of ten or more. The chain combines TRBV24-1 with TRBJ2-1; weak D call: TRBD1 (6 bases). This CDR3 is built from 15 residues. The germline V and J ends were trimmed by 4 bases and 3 bases, with 12 bases remaining between them. Looked up from germline, CDR1 is KGHDR and CDR2 is SFDVKD. The CDR3 here is CATSDPQGFYNEQFF. The CDR3 bases are TGTGCCACCAGTGACCCACAGGGATTCTACAATGAGCAGTTCTTC.

This rearrangement joins TRBV7-9 to TRBJ2-1; 7 bases are a match to TRBD2. CDR1 and CDR2 from the germline V gene are SEHNR and FQNEAQ (reference sequence). The CDR3 covers 14 residues. V shed 4 bases and J 3 bases; nucleotides not matched to a gene: 3. CDR3 nucleotide sequence: TGTGCCAGCAGCTCGGCGGGGGACTACAATGAGCAGTTCTTC. Its translation: CASSSAGDYNEQFF.

This clonotype was counted ten times or more. The chain recombines TRBV10-1 with TRBJ2-7; 8 bases map to TRBD1. V shed 2 bases, J shed 2 bases, and the junction held 2 bases outside the gene matches. Germline CDR1 WNHNN, CDR2 SYGVQD (reference sequence). This CDR3 comprises 14 residues. For the CDR3, the DNA is TGCGCCAGCAGTGAGGGGACAGGCCCCTACGAGCAGTACTTC. It specifies CASSEGTGPYEQYF.

This sequence joins TRBV28 and TRBJ1-4; D possibly corresponds to TRBD1 (5 bases). V lost 4 bases, J lost 13 bases, and 25 bases lay in between. Germline CDR1 reads MDHEN; CDR2 reads SYDVKM. The CDR3 is 16 residues long. In nucleotides, the CDR3 is TGTGCCAGCAGTTCCCCGATGAGGGTAACAGGTGGAGGACTGTTTTTT. Translation gives CASSSPMRVTGGGLFF.